Shown below are 10 T cell receptor beta chains from a single sample sequenced in a study of PD-L1 blockade in urothelial cancer. TCRdb keeps only in-frame clones here, not all; method: immunoSEQ multiplex PCR. The top ten clones hold more than 6.5% of a sample with about 30,000 clones, roughly nine tenths of them seen once. Stated time point: peripheral blood 6 weeks after treatment start. This material consisted of PBMCs, taken around atezolizumab (anti-PD-L1) treatment. These receptors originate from a man of 80 years or more with urothelial cancer.

The chain employs TRBV19 and TRBJ1-1; D is possibly TRBD1 (6 bases). Germline V gene lookup returns CDR1 LNHDA and CDR2 SQIVND (reference sequence). V lost 5 bases to trimming and J lost 2 bases, with 15 bases between them. CDR3 size: 15 residues. The CDR3 protein is CASSPGRGRNTEAFF. The CDR3 DNA is TGTGCCAGTAGTCCTGGCAGGGGACGCAACACTGAAGCTTTCTTT.

The chain recombines TRBV7-8 with TRBJ1-5; possible D gene TRBD1, 5 bases. Germline CDR1 reads SGHVS; CDR2 reads FQNEAQ. Trimming took 2 bases from V and 2 from J, leaving 16 bases between them. This CDR3 region has 17 residues. The CDR3 DNA is TGTGCCAGCAGCTTAAGGACAAAAGCGGGGGGCAATCAGCCCCAGCATTTT. Residues: CASSLRTKAGGNQPQHF.

This clone has just one count. J is TRBJ2-1 and V is TRBV10-1; TRBD2 matches 10 bases. Germline CDR1 WNHNN, CDR2 SYGVQD (reference sequence). The CDR3 covers 16 residues. Losses at the gene ends were 5 bases for V and 4 bases for J; bases not matched to a gene: 8. Here the CDR3 DNA reads TGCGCCAGCAGTCCCCTTGGAGCGGGAGGGTACAATGAGCAGTTCTTC. Residues: CASSPLGAGGYNEQFF.

V gene TRBV11-2 combines with J gene TRBJ2-6; D is unclear. The CDR3 has 14 amino acids. The germline V and J ends were trimmed by 5 bases and 0 bases, with 5 bases remaining between them. The germline V gene has CDR1 SGHAT and CDR2 FQNNGV. The CDR3 DNA is TGTGCCAGCAGCAAGAGCTCTGGGGCCAACGTCCTGACTTTC. Protein: CASSKSSGANVLTF.

This sequence joins TRBV6-6 and TRBJ2-5, with D tentatively TRBD1 (6 bases). The V and J ends lost 2 bases and 5 bases respectively, with 15 bases between them. This CDR3 has 15 amino acids. Germline CDR1 is MNHNY and CDR2 is SVGAGI (reference sequence). Here the CDR3 reads CASSYVRNQGETQYF. CDR3 in DNA: TGTGCCAGCAGTTACGTGCGGAACCAGGGGGAGACCCAGTACTTC.

The chain couples TRBV10-1 to TRBJ2-3; 8 bases match TRBD2. Germline V gene lookup returns CDR1 WNHNN and CDR2 SYGVQD (reference sequence). Unmatched junction bases numbered 10, after V lost 9 bases and J lost 5 bases. This CDR3 has 14 residues. CDR3 in amino acids: CASTSGREEDTQYF. The CDR3 coding sequence is TGCGCCAGTACTAGCGGACGGGAGGAAGATACGCAGTATTTT.

The rearrangement uses TRBV5-1 and TRBJ2-3; D is undetermined. The germline V and J ends were trimmed by 1 base and 1 base, with 7 bases remaining between them. In germline, CDR1 is SGHRS, CDR2 YFSETQ. The CDR3 extends over 14 amino acids. CDR3 sequence (DNA): TGCGCCAGCAGCTTGATGTCAGGCACAGATACGCAGTATTTT. It encodes CASSLMSGTDTQYF.

The gene calls are TRBV9 and TRBJ2-5, with a possible D match to TRBD2 (6 bases). The end of the DNA is better explained by TRBJ2-7, so the J call may be wrong. The germline gives CDR1 SGDLS, CDR2 YYNGEE. CDR3 length equals 15 residues. CDR3 amino acids: CASSVERLVFGEQYF. DNA of the CDR3: TGTGCCAGCAGCGTAGAAAGACTAGTATTTGGCGAGCAGTACTTC.

The V and J genes are TRBV29-1 and TRBJ2-2, with 7 bases identical to TRBD1. Germline-derived CDR1 and CDR2 are SQVTM and ANQGSEA. Trimming at V came to 8 bases and at J to 2 bases, leaving 5 bases not matched to a gene. This CDR3 has 13 amino acids. Here the CDR3 DNA reads TGCAGCTCCCGGACAGGAAACACCGGGGAGCTGTTTTTT. Translated: CSSRTGNTGELFF.

The rearrangement uses TRBV19 and TRBJ2-3; D possibly corresponds to TRBD1 (6 bases). Germline values: CDR1 LNHDA, CDR2 SQIVND (reference sequence). Between the trimmed V and J ends, which lost 6 bases and 6 bases, there was a span of 13 bases. The CDR3 covers 13 residues. The CDR3 DNA follows: TGTGCCAGTAGCCCGCGACAGGCGGATACGCAGTATTTT. It encodes CASSPRQADTQYF.